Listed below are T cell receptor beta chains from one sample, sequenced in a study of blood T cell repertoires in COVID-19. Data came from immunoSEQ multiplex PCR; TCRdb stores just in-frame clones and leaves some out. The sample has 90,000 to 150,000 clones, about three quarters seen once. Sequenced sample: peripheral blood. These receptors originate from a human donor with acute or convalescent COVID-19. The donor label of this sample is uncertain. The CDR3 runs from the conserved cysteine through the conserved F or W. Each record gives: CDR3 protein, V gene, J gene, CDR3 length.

cdr3_aa: CASSQPAETQYF
v_call: TRBV21-1
j_call: TRBJ2-5
cdr3_length: 12

cdr3_aa: CASSLYRGSEKLFF
v_call: TRBV27
j_call: TRBJ1-4
cdr3_length: 14

cdr3_aa: CASSRTYNQPQHF
v_call: TRBV12-3/TRBV12-4
j_call: TRBJ1-5
cdr3_length: 13

cdr3_aa: CASSYSSRQGGNIQYF
v_call: TRBV6-5
j_call: TRBJ2-4
cdr3_length: 16

cdr3_aa: CAWSVRRAGTDTQYF
v_call: TRBV30
j_call: TRBJ2-3
cdr3_length: 15

cdr3_aa: CASSNRDTISYEQYF
v_call: TRBV5-1
j_call: TRBJ2-7
cdr3_length: 15

cdr3_aa: CASSPAGTGSEAFF
v_call: TRBV5-1
j_call: TRBJ1-1
cdr3_length: 14

cdr3_aa: CASSFWTAGNTGELFF
v_call: TRBV28
j_call: TRBJ2-2
cdr3_length: 16

cdr3_aa: CASRTGYNSPLHF
v_call: TRBV12-3/TRBV12-4
j_call: TRBJ1-6
cdr3_length: 13

cdr3_aa: CASSGGPKGTF
v_call: TRBV2
j_call: TRBJ1-2
cdr3_length: 11

cdr3_aa: CSASGAITGELFF
v_call: TRBV20-1
j_call: TRBJ2-2
cdr3_length: 13

cdr3_aa: CASSPLDRGAGQPQHF
v_call: TRBV27
j_call: TRBJ1-5
cdr3_length: 16

cdr3_aa: CATRQPGEAFF
v_call: TRBV15
j_call: TRBJ1-1
cdr3_length: 11

cdr3_aa: CASSFDRQTTHTQYF
v_call: TRBV27
j_call: TRBJ2-3
cdr3_length: 15

cdr3_aa: CASSSTGETQYF
v_call: TRBV28
j_call: TRBJ2-5
cdr3_length: 12

cdr3_aa: CASSTSGGRVDTQYF
v_call: TRBV9
j_call: TRBJ2-3
cdr3_length: 15

cdr3_aa: CASSPSGSEQYF
v_call: TRBV7-9
j_call: TRBJ2-7
cdr3_length: 12

cdr3_aa: CASSPPGQGSGYTF
v_call: TRBV3-1/TRBV3-2
j_call: TRBJ1-2
cdr3_length: 14

cdr3_aa: CSVEDGTGADHEQYF
v_call: TRBV29-1
j_call: TRBJ2-7
cdr3_length: 15

cdr3_aa: CASSGSGTSQETQYF
v_call: TRBV5-1
j_call: TRBJ2-5
cdr3_length: 15

cdr3_aa: CASSYTANTEAFF
v_call: TRBV6-5
j_call: TRBJ1-1
cdr3_length: 13

cdr3_aa: CASSPVGGAGNTIYF
v_call: TRBV5-1
j_call: TRBJ1-3
cdr3_length: 15

cdr3_aa: CASSRDRGIWDTEAFF
v_call: TRBV2
j_call: TRBJ1-1
cdr3_length: 16

cdr3_aa: CASSAKYGGYSGATLSTEAFF
v_call: TRBV2
j_call: TRBJ1-1
cdr3_length: 21

cdr3_aa: CASRLRTSGGPNEQFF
v_call: TRBV2
j_call: TRBJ2-1
cdr3_length: 16

cdr3_aa: CASSIGQITQETQYF
v_call: TRBV19
j_call: TRBJ2-5
cdr3_length: 15

cdr3_aa: CASRSGRGGTDTQYF
v_call: TRBV19
j_call: TRBJ2-3
cdr3_length: 15

cdr3_aa: CASSPGIRDQYF
v_call: TRBV18
j_call: TRBJ2-5
cdr3_length: 12

cdr3_aa: CASSSGRTSLLETQYF
v_call: TRBV7-8
j_call: TRBJ2-5
cdr3_length: 16

cdr3_aa: CASMDRANQPQHF
v_call: TRBV19
j_call: TRBJ1-5
cdr3_length: 13

cdr3_aa: CASSQGRGGAETQYF
v_call: TRBV4-1
j_call: TRBJ2-5
cdr3_length: 15

cdr3_aa: CASRQAGAGTDTQYF
v_call: TRBV5-1
j_call: TRBJ2-3
cdr3_length: 15

cdr3_aa: CASSLAPGFSGGYTF
v_call: TRBV7-6
j_call: TRBJ1-2
cdr3_length: 15

cdr3_aa: CASSPVANSPLHF
v_call: TRBV7-3
j_call: TRBJ1-6
cdr3_length: 13

cdr3_aa: CSVATGQSTDTQYF
v_call: TRBV29-1
j_call: TRBJ2-3
cdr3_length: 14

cdr3_aa: CASGEGNRANQPQHF
v_call: TRBV6-5
j_call: TRBJ1-5
cdr3_length: 15

cdr3_aa: CASSPTGGNAFF
v_call: TRBV2
j_call: TRBJ1-1
cdr3_length: 12

cdr3_aa: CASSLGTGGQETQYF
v_call: TRBV5-1
j_call: TRBJ2-5
cdr3_length: 15

cdr3_aa: CASSPSGAQYNEQFF
v_call: TRBV7-9
j_call: TRBJ2-1
cdr3_length: 15

cdr3_aa: CASSFPGLGYNEQFF
v_call: TRBV7-9
j_call: TRBJ2-1
cdr3_length: 15

cdr3_aa: CASSPRESNQPQHF
v_call: TRBV6-2/TRBV6-3
j_call: TRBJ1-5
cdr3_length: 14

cdr3_aa: CASSVGFWGTGDYNEQFF
v_call: TRBV9
j_call: TRBJ2-1
cdr3_length: 18

cdr3_aa: CASSNSGYTEAFF
v_call: TRBV12-3/TRBV12-4
j_call: TRBJ1-1
cdr3_length: 13

cdr3_aa: CASSPPGDLNTGELFF
v_call: TRBV18
j_call: TRBJ2-2
cdr3_length: 16

cdr3_aa: CASSTVGNPGRSYNEQFF
v_call: TRBV5-1
j_call: TRBJ2-1
cdr3_length: 18

cdr3_aa: CASSFPDRATEAFF
v_call: TRBV11-2
j_call: TRBJ1-1
cdr3_length: 14